This TCR beta chain is drawn from a study of T cells in Graves' hyperthyroidism and ophthalmopathy. Amplification of TCR beta CDR3 regions used RNA as the template. The HTBI primer set drove a first-round RT-PCR of the TCR CDR3. MiXCR was run by TCRdb on the multiplex PCR reads, yielding one entry per CDR3 protein. The repertoire consists of about 520,000 distinct CDR3 sequences, with approximately 25% occurring once and the leading ten covering approximately 10%. The study excluded patients with uncontrolled infection, other autoimmune disease, pregnancy or lactation. Clinical symptoms, serum thyroxine and TRAb, thyroid ultrasound and orbital computed tomography together formed the diagnostic basis. Isolation of PBMCs was performed on around 9.8 ml fresh peripheral blood. The junction had 3 bases not matched to a gene; V was cut back by 4 bases and J by 4 bases. The CDR3 length is 13 residues. Germline values: CDR1 MNHNS, CDR2 SASEGT.

Specimen: blood. The rearrangement links TRBV6-1 to TRBJ1-1; 7 bases are a match to TRBD1. The TCR comes from a woman aged 30 to 39 with Graves' ophthalmopathy. In DNA, the CDR3 is TGTGCCAGCAGTGGGACAGGCGTCACTGAAGCTTTCTTT. Protein: CASSGTGVTEAFF.